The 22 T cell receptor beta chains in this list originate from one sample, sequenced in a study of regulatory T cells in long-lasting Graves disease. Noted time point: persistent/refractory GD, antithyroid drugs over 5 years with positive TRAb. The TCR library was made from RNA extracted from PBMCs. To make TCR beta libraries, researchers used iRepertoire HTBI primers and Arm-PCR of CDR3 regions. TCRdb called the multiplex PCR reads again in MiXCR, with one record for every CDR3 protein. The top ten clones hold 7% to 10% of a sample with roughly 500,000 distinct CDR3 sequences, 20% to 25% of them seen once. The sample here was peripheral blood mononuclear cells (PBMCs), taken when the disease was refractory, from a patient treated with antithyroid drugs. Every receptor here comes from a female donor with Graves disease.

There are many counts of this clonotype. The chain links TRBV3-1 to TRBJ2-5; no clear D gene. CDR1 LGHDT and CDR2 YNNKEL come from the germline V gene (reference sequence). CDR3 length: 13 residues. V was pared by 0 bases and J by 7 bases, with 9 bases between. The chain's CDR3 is CASSQDIYRTQYF. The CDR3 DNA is TGTGCCAGCAGCCAAGATATATACAGGACCCAGTACTTC.

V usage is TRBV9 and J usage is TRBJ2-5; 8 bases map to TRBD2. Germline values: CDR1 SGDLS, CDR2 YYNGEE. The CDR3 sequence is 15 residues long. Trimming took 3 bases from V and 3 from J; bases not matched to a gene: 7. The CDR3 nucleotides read TGTGCCAGCAGCGGTTTGGACGGGAGGGAAGAGACCCAGTACTTC. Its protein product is CASSGLDGREETQYF.

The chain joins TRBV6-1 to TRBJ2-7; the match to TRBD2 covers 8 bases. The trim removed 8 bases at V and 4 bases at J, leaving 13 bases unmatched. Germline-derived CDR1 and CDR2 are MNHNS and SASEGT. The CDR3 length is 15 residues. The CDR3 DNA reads TGTGCCAGCGCCGCGAGGTCAGCGGGAGTATACGAGCAGTACTTC. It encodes CASAARSAGVYEQYF.

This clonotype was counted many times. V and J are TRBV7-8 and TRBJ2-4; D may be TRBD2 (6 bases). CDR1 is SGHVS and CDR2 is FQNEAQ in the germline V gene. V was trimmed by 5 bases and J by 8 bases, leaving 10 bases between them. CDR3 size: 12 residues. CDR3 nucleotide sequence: TGTGCCAGCAGCACCGGGGAGGACATTCAGTACTTC. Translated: CASSTGEDIQYF.

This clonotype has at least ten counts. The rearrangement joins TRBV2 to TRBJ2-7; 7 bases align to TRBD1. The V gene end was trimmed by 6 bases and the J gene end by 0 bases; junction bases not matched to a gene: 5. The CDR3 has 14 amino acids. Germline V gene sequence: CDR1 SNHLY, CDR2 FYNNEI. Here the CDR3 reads CASRQGETSYEQYF. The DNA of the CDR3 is TGTGCCAGCAGGCAGGGGGAAACCTCCTACGAGCAGTACTTC. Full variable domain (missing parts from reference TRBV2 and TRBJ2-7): EPEVTQTPSHQVTQMGQEVILRCVPISNHLYFYWYRQILGQKVEFLVSFYNNEISEKSEIFDDQFSVERPDGSNFTLKIRSTKLEDSAMYFCASRQGETSYEQYFGPGTRLTVT.

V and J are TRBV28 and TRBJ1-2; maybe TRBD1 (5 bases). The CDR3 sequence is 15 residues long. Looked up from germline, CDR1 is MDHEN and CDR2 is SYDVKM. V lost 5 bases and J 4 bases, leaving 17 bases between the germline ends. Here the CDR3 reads CASSDGGEGIYGYTF. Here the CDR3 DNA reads TGTGCCAGCAGTGACGGGGGGGAGGGGATCTATGGCTACACCTTC.

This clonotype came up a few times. The CDR3 nucleotides are TGTGCCAGCAAGATAGGAACAACTGGAAACACCATATATTTT. Its protein is CASKIGTTGNTIYF. The J gene is TRBJ1-3, the V gene TRBV6-1; no clear D. The V and J ends lost 7 bases and 2 bases respectively, with 12 bases between them. The CDR3 runs 14 residues. Germline CDR1 reads MNHNS; CDR2 reads SASEGT.

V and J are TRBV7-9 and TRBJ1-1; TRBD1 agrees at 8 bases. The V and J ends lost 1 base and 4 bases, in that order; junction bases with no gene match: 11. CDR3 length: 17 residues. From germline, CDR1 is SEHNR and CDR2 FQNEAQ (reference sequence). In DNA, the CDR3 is TGTGCCAGCAGCTTAGAACCCCCAGGGGGCAGGCCCACTGAAGCTTTCTTT. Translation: CASSLEPPGGRPTEAFF. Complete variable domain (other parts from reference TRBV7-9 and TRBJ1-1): DTGVSQNPRHKITKRGQNVTFRCDPISEHNRLYWYRQTLGQGPEFLTYFQNEAQLEKSRLLSDRFSAERPKGSFSTLEIQRTEQGDSAMYLCASSLEPPGGRPTEAFFGQGTRLTVV.

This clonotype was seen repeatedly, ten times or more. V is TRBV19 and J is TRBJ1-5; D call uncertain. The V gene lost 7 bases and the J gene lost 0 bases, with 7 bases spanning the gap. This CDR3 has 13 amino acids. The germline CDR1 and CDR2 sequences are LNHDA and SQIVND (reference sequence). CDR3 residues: CASTDHSNQPQHF. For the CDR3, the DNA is TGTGCCAGTACGGACCATAGCAATCAGCCCCAGCATTTT.

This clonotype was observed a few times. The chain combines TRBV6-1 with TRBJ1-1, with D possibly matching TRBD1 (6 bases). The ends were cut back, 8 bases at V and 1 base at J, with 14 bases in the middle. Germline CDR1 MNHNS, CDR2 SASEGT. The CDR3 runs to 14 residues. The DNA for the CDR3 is TGTGCCAGCGGTCGGGGGCTTCGGAACACTGAAGCTTTCTTT. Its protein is CASGRGLRNTEAFF.

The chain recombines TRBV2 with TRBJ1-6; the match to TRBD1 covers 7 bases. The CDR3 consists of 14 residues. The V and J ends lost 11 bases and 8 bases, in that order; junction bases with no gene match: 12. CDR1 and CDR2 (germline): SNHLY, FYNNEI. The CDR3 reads CARSWTGGDSPLHF. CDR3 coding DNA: TGTGCCCGATCTTGGACAGGTGGGGATTCACCCCTCCACTTT.

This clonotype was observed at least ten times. In DNA, the CDR3 is TGTGCCAGCAGTGAGGGGACAGAAGCTCAGGGGGAGTACTTC. Residues: CASSEGTEAQGEYF. This chain links TRBV2 with TRBJ2-4; 7 bases are shared with TRBD1. The trim removed 3 bases at V and 14 bases at J, leaving 13 bases unmatched. Germline loops: CDR1 SNHLY, CDR2 FYNNEI. CDR3 length equals 14 residues.

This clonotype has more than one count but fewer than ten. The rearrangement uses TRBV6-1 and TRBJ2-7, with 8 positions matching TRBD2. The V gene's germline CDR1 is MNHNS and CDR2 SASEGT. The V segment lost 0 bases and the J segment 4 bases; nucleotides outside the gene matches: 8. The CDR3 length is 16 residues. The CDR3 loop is CASSEARGLGPYEQYF. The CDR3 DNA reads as TGTGCCAGCAGTGAAGCGCGGGGACTAGGACCTTACGAGCAGTACTTC.

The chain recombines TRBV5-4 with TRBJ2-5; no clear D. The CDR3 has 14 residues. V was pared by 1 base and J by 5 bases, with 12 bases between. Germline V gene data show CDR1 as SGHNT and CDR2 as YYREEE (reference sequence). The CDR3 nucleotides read TGTGCCAGCAGCTTGAACATTATCAGGGAGACCCAGTACTTC. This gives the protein CASSLNIIRETQYF.

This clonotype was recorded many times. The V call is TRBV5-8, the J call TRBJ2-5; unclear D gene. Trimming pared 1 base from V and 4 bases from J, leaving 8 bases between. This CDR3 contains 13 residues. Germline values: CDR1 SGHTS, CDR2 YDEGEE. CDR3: CASSLIQRETQYF. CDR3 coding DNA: TGTGCCAGCAGCTTGATACAGAGAGAGACCCAGTACTTC.

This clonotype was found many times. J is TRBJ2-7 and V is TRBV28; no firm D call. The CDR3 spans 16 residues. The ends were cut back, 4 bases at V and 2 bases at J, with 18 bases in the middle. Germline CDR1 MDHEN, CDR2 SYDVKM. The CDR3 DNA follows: TGTGCCAGCAGTTCCTATCGGCCTCAACTCGCCTACGAGCAGTACTTC. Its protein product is CASSSYRPQLAYEQYF.

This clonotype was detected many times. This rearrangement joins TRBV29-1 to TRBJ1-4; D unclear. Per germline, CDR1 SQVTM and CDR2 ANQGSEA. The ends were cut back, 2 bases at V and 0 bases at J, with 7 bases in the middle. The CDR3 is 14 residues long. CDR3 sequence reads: CSVESGATNEKLFF. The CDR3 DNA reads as TGCAGCGTTGAATCGGGAGCAACTAATGAAAAACTGTTTTTT. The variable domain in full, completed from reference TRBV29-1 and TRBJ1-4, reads SAVISQKPSRDICQRGTSLTIQCQVDSQVTMMFWYRQQPGQSLTLIATANQGSEATYESGFVIDKFPISRPNLTFSTLTVSNMSPEDSSIYLCSVESGATNEKLFFGSGTQLSVL.

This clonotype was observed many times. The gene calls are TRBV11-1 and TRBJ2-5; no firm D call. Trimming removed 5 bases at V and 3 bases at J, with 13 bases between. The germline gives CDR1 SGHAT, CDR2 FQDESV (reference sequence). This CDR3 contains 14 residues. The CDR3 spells CASSLRWGKETQYF. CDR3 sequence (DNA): TGTGCCAGCAGCCTTAGATGGGGAAAAGAGACCCAGTACTTC.

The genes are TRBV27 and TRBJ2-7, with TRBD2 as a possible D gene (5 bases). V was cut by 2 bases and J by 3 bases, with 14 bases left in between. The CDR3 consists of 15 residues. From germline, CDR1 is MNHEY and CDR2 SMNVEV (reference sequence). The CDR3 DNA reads TGTGCCAGCAGTTTACCGGGGATGGGTTTCTACGAGCAGTACTTC. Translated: CASSLPGMGFYEQYF.

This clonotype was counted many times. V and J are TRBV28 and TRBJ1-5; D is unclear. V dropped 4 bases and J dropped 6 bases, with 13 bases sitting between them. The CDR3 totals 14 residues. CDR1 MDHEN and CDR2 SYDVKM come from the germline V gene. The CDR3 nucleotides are TGTGCCAGCAGTTCAATTGGACCCCGTCAGCCCCAGCATTTT. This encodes CASSSIGPRQPQHF. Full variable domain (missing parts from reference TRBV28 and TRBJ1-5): DVKVTQSSRYLVKRTGEKVFLECVQDMDHENMFWYRQDPGLGLRLIYFSYDVKMKEKGDIPEGYSVSREKKERFSLILESASTNQTSMYLCASSSIGPRQPQHFGDGTRLSIL.

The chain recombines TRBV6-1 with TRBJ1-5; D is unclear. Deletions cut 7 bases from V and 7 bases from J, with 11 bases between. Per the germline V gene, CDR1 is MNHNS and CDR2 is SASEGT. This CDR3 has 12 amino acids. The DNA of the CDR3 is TGTGCCAGCACGGAGGGATCCCAGCCCCAGCATTTT. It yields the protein CASTEGSQPQHF.

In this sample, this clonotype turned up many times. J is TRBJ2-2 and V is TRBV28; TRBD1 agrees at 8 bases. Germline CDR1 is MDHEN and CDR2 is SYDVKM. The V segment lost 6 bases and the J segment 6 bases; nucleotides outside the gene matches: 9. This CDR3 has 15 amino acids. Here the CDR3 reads CASRMDRVGSGELFF. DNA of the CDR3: TGTGCCAGCAGAATGGACAGGGTAGGGTCCGGGGAGCTGTTTTTT.